This T cell receptor beta chain was found in a study of blood T cells in healthy people across ages. Broader study findings: Long-lived donors carried more naive CD4+ cells and greater diversity than aged donors.

Germline CDR1 reads DFQATT; CDR2 reads SNEGSKA (reference sequence). V was clipped by 2 bases and J by 2 bases, with 9 bases between them. This CDR3 has 13 residues. As regards this clonotype: The antigen remains undetermined.

Sample-barcoded 5' priming and a J-beta primer mix drove a second PCR of roughly 6 to 12 cycles. TCRdb processed the 5' RACE reads anew with MiXCR; each CDR3 protein has one entry. Among around 1,000,000 distinct CDR3 sequences listed, roughly a quarter were seen once. The same sample was also used in a study of T cells of mothers and their children.

The rearrangement uses TRBV20-1 and TRBJ2-5, with D perhaps assigned TRBD1 or TRBD2 (5 bases each). The TCR comes from a girl aged 2-15 years in good health. The sample comprised blood. The chain's CDR3 is CSARLGVQETQYF. The CDR3 coding sequence is TGCAGTGCTAGACTGGGGGTGCAAGAGACCCAGTACTTC.